This T cell receptor beta chain emerged from a study of technical replicates of blood from a few donors. Assay used: immunoSEQ multiplex PCR; TCRdb lists only in-frame clones, some missing. This sample has roughly 60,000 clones, with about nine tenths found just once. The CDR3 totals 19 residues. Trimming shortened V by 1 base and J by 1 base, and 23 bases separated the two germline ends. CDR1 SEHNR and CDR2 FQNEAQ come from the germline V gene (reference sequence). The V gene is TRBV7-9, the J gene TRBJ2-7; D remains unclear. The sequence came from a human donor in good health. Some clones in this sample may be carry-over from other donors' samples. The sequencing sample was made of PBMCs. CDR3: CASSLEIFIGADSSYEQYF. The CDR3 bases are TGTGCCAGCAGCTTAGAGATCTTCATAGGAGCCGATTCTTCCTACGAGCAGTACTTC. Supplemented by reference TRBV7-9 and TRBJ2-7, the full variable domain reads DTGVSQNPRHKITKRGQNVTFRCDPISEHNRLYWYRQTLGQGPEFLTYFQNEAQLEKSRLLSDRFSAERPKGSFSTLEIQRTEQGDSAMYLCASSLEIFIGADSSYEQYFGPGTRLTVT.